One and the same sample provided the 18 T cell receptor beta chains below, sequenced in a study of OX40 agonist ivuxolimab in advanced cancers. Generated by immunoSEQ multiplex PCR, the TCRdb table keeps only in-frame clones and is missing some. The data contain 65,000 to 75,000 clones, around 84% of them singletons. This sample comprised CD4+ or CD8+ T cells sorted from blood, obtained in a trial of the OX40 agonist ivuxolimab. The receptor set was obtained from an adult with an advanced solid tumor such as melanoma, head and neck, liver or kidney cancer.

The chain is built from TRBV28 and TRBJ1-4, with a possible D match to TRBD1 (6 bases). The CDR3 is made up of 14 amino acids. The germline V and J ends were trimmed by 9 bases and 2 bases, with 13 bases remaining between them. Germline CDR1 and CDR2: MDHEN and SYDVKM. CDR3 DNA sequence: TGTGCCAGTGCGGGGGCTGAGACTAATGAAAAACTGTTTTTT. Amino acids: CASAGAETNEKLFF.

The chain carries TRBV2 and TRBJ1-2; no clear D gene. V lost 7 bases and J lost 7, with 16 bases in between. Germline values: CDR1 SNHLY, CDR2 FYNNEI. The length of the CDR3 is 13 residues. The CDR3 nucleotides are TGTGCCAGCAAAGGAGTGGGGTATGCTGGCTACACCTTC. Its translation: CASKGVGYAGYTF. The full variable domain, its missing parts supplied by reference TRBV2 and TRBJ1-2, is EPEVTQTPSHQVTQMGQEVILRCVPISNHLYFYWYRQILGQKVEFLVSFYNNEISEKSEIFDDQFSVERPDGSNFTLKIRSTKLEDSAMYFCASKGVGYAGYTFGSGTRLTVV.

The J gene is TRBJ1-1, the V gene TRBV4-1; D perhaps matches TRBD1 (5 bases). Trimming took off 6 bases at V and 0 bases at J, with 17 bases between the two ends. Germline V CDR1 and CDR2: MGHRA, YSYEKL. The CDR3 length is 16 residues. The CDR3 region has the DNA TGCGCCAGCAGTTCAGGGCGCGGGGGGATGAACACTGAAGCTTTCTTT. Its translation is CASSSGRGGMNTEAFF.

The chain has TRBV18 and TRBJ1-3; D not certain. With 0 bases removed from V and 4 bases from J, the gap between germline ends came to 10 bases. Germline V gene data show CDR1 as KGHSH and CDR2 as LQKENI. This CDR3 has 15 residues. In DNA, the CDR3 is TGTGCCAGCTCACCACCAGGGATCGACGGAAACACCATATATTTT. This translates into CASSPPGIDGNTIYF.

In this sample, this clone turned up once. The V call is TRBV6-1, the J call TRBJ2-5; TRBD2 matches 13 bases. V dropped 7 bases and J dropped 2; count of bases not matched to a gene: 4. The CDR3 sequence is 15 residues long. CDR1 and CDR2 from the germline V gene are MNHNS and SASEGT. The CDR3 nucleotides read TGTGCCAGCATATCGGGACTAGCGGGGCAAGAGACCCAGTACTTC. Encoded protein: CASISGLAGQETQYF.

This sequence joins TRBV7-9 and TRBJ2-4, with D possibly matching TRBD1 (6 bases). This CDR3 spans 12 amino acids. Germline lookup yields CDR1 SEHNR and CDR2 FQNEAQ (reference sequence). V was pared by 4 bases and J by 16 bases, with 17 bases between. CDR3 in DNA: TGTGCCAGCAGCTCAAACCAGGGGTGGGAATACTTC. Its translation is CASSSNQGWEYF.

Comments on this clone: Additional DNA sequences in this sample encode the identical CDR3. The chain links TRBV7-9 to TRBJ2-7, with 7 bases that match TRBD2. The V and J ends lost 5 bases and 4 bases, in that order; junction bases with no gene match: 11. This CDR3 is 15 amino acids long. In germline, CDR1 is SEHNR, CDR2 FQNEAQ (reference sequence). The CDR3 spells CASSPGLGGRYEQYF. CDR3 DNA sequence: TGTGCCAGCAGCCCGGGTCTGGGGGGGAGGTACGAGCAGTACTTC.

CDR3 DNA sequence: TGTGCCAGCGGATCCTACGAGCAGTACTTC. Translated, it gives CASGSYEQYF. This chain uses TRBV5-5 with TRBJ2-7, with unresolved D. CDR3 size: 10 residues. V was shortened by 7 bases and J by 1 base, with 3 bases between the two germline ends. The germline V gene encodes CDR1 SGHKS and CDR2 YYEKEE (reference sequence).

The genes are TRBV5-4 and TRBJ1-1; D is possibly TRBD1 (6 bases). Trimming took 3 bases from V and 1 from J, leaving 16 bases between them. The CDR3 totals 16 residues. Germline assignment: CDR1 SGHNT and CDR2 YYREEE (reference sequence). The CDR3 sequence: CASSSLKGGPNTEAFF. CDR3 in DNA: TGTGCCAGCAGCTCATTAAAGGGGGGCCCGAACACTGAAGCTTTCTTT.

The DNA for the CDR3 is TGTGCCAGCAGGGGCAGGACAGAGGCAACTAATGAAAAACTGTTTTTT. Its translation: CASRGRTEATNEKLFF. The chain is built from TRBV27 and TRBJ1-4; D is perhaps TRBD1 (6 bases). This CDR3 comprises 16 residues. CDR1 is MNHEY, CDR2 SMNVEV, per germline (reference sequence). Trimming removed 6 bases from V and 0 bases from J, with 14 bases in between. Together with reference TRBV27 and TRBJ1-4, the CDR3 gives the full variable domain: EAQVTQNPRYLITVTGKKLTVTCSQNMNHEYMSWYRQDPGLGLRQIYYSMNVEVTDKGDVPEGYKVSRKEKRNFPLILESPSPNQTSLYFCASRGRTEATNEKLFFGSGTQLSVL.

The CDR3 is CASSGTGTGADTQYF. CDR3 sequence (DNA): TGCGCCAGCAGTGGGACTGGGACAGGGGCGGATACGCAGTATTTT. V is TRBV10-1 and J is TRBJ2-3; 10 bases match TRBD1. Germline V CDR1 and CDR2: WNHNN, SYGVQD (reference sequence). This CDR3 region has 15 residues. Trimming took 4 bases from V and 6 from J; bases not matched to a gene: 7.

This clone was seen just once. V and J are TRBV19 and TRBJ1-2, with D tentatively TRBD1 (6 bases). The V end lost 7 bases, the J end lost 4 bases, and 13 bases lay between the germline ends. Germline lookup yields CDR1 LNHDA and CDR2 SQIVND (reference sequence). This CDR3 contains 13 residues. This CDR3 reads CASTTSTGYGYTF. In DNA, the CDR3 is TGTGCCAGTACCACTTCGACAGGCTATGGCTACACCTTC.

There are a few counts of this clone. This sequence joins TRBV28 and TRBJ2-3, with TRBD2 identical over 9 bases. Looked up from germline, CDR1 is MDHEN and CDR2 is SYDVKM. Losses at the gene ends were 3 bases for V and 2 bases for J; bases not matched to a gene: 6. This CDR3 has 16 residues. The CDR3 DNA reads TGTGCCAGCAGTTTGGGCGCTAGCGGGGACACAGATACGCAGTATTTT. Translation: CASSLGASGDTDTQYF.

This chain joins TRBV28 and TRBJ1-6; D is ambiguous. The CDR3 extends over 15 amino acids. Trimming took 4 bases from V and 6 from J, leaving 13 bases between them. Germline assignment: CDR1 MDHEN and CDR2 SYDVKM. This CDR3 reads CASSSKRRSNSPLHF. DNA for the CDR3: TGTGCCAGCAGTTCCAAACGACGGTCTAATTCACCCCTCCACTTT.

V is TRBV2 and J is TRBJ1-4, with 8 bases fitting TRBD1. The CDR3 contains 14 residues. Trimming at V came to 4 bases and at J to 8 bases, leaving 6 bases not matched to a gene. Germline lookup yields CDR1 SNHLY and CDR2 FYNNEI. Here the CDR3 DNA reads TGTGCCAGCAGTGGGACAGGGATTAGGGAAAAACTGTTTTTT. Protein: CASSGTGIREKLFF.

V gene TRBV6-1 combines with J gene TRBJ1-5; the D gene is possibly TRBD1 (6 bases). The germline V gene encodes CDR1 MNHNS and CDR2 SASEGT. The CDR3 extends over 12 amino acids. Trimming removed 9 bases from V and 3 bases from J, with 9 bases in between. CDR3 in amino acids: CASRGSNQPQHF. The CDR3 DNA reads TGTGCCAGTAGGGGGTCCAATCAGCCCCAGCATTTT.

The rearrangement links TRBV7-6 to TRBJ2-7; 9 bases map to TRBD2. The V segment lost 5 bases and the J segment 3 bases; nucleotides outside the gene matches: 8. The CDR3 sequence is 15 residues long. Germline assignment: CDR1 SGHVS and CDR2 FNYEAQ. The CDR3 sequence is CASSKSASGNYEQYF. The CDR3 DNA reads as TGTGCCAGCAGCAAGTCCGCTAGCGGGAACTACGAGCAGTACTTC.

The genes are TRBV6-5 and TRBJ1-5; D gene ambiguous. CDR1 is MNHEY and CDR2 is SVGAGI in the germline V gene. The length of the CDR3 is 14 residues. V shed 4 bases and J shed 4 bases, with 11 bases lying between them. DNA of the CDR3: TGTGCCAGCAGTTCCGACGGGAAGAATCAGCCCCAGCATTTT. As protein: CASSSDGKNQPQHF.